This T cell receptor (beta chain) was sequenced for a study of human T cells and chemical hapten exposure. Study-wide background: Small pooled library volume differences mainly caused per-sample TCR yield variation.

Documented time point: pre-sensitization, week 0. Treatment indicated: therapeutic diphenylcyclopropenone sensitization with weekly scalp DPC. In every case, blood was obtained before the patch test was applied. TCRdb used MiXCR to reprocess the RACE reads, holding one entry per CDR3 protein. The table records around 330,000 distinct CDR3 sequences, approximately 5% of them present only once. This clonotype was observed a handful of times. The junction had 5 bases not matched to a gene; V was cut back by 6 bases and J by 3 bases. The CDR3 totals 15 residues. From germline, CDR1 is ENHRY and CDR2 SYGVKD.

The gene calls are TRBV10-3 and TRBJ2-3; 11 bases match TRBD2. Sequenced material: whole blood, taken in connection with sensitization to the hapten diphenylcyclopropenone (DPC). The sequence was collected from a woman younger than 35 with alopecia areata. Some clones in this sample may be carry-over from other donors' samples. The CDR3 DNA reads TGTGCCATCAGCGGACTAGCGGGCGGGACAGATACGCAGTATTTT. Protein sequence: CAISGLAGGTDTQYF.